This TCR beta chain was recorded in a study of shared clonotypes between healthy human individuals. This clone was seen just once. Its antigen is not identified. Deep-level running was used for the assay. Only in-frame clones appear in the TCRdb table, and some are missing; sequencing was by immunoSEQ multiplex PCR. Here the sample spans 600,000 or so clones, approximately 96% being singletons. Study-wide results and limits: Sampling involved blood alone; tissue repertoires likely differ. Rarefaction showed sorted-subset sequencing was incomplete despite large depth.

Naivety among CD8 cells was defined by CD45RO negativity and positive CCR7 selection, thereby excluding terminally differentiated effector memory CD45RA+ cells. None of the donors, who were healthy HIV-negative adults, had recently had acute infections or vaccinations. The germline gives CDR1 MNHEY, CDR2 SVGAGI. Trimming shortened V by 7 bases and J by 6 bases, and 10 bases separated the two germline ends. The CDR3 covers 12 residues. V usage is TRBV6-5 and J usage is TRBJ1-5; D ambiguous. This receptor was taken from a woman aged 25-40 years in good health. The sample taken for sequencing was naive CD8+ T cells sorted from blood. CDR3 in amino acids: CASNFVGQPQHF. The DNA of the CDR3 is TGTGCCAGCAATTTTGTAGGTCAGCCCCAGCATTTT.